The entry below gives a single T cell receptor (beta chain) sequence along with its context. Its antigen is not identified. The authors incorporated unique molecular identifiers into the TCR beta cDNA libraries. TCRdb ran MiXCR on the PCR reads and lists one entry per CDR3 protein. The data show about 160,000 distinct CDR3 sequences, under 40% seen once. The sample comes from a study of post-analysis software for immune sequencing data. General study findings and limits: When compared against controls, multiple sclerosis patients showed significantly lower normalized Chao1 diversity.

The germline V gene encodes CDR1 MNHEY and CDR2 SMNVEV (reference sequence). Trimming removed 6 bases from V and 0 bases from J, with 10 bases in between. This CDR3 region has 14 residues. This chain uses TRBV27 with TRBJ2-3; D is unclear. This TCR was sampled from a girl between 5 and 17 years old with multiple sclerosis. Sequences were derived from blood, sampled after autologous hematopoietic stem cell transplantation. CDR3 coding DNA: TGTGCCAGCAGCCTACAGTGGAGCACAGATACGCAGTATTTT. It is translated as CASSLQWSTDTQYF.